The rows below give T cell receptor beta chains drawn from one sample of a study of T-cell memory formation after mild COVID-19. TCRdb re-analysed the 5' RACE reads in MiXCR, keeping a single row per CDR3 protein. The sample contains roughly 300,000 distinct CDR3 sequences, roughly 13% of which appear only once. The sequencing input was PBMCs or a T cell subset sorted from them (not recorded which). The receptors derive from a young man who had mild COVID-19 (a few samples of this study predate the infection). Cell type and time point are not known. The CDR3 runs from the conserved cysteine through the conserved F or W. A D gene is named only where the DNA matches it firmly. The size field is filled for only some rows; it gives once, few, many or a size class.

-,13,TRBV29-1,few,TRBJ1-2,CSVEETGTLGYTF,TGCAGCGTTGAAGAGACTGGGACTCTTGGCTACACCTTC
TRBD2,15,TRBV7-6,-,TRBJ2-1,CASSLAVGLGHEQFF,TGTGCCAGCAGCTTAGCGGTGGGACTAGGACATGAGCAGTTCTTC
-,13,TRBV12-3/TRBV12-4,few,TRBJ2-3,CASTTDWWDTQYF,TGTGCCAGCACTACGGACTGGTGGGATACGCAGTATTTT
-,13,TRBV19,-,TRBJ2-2,CASREGGTGELFF,TGTGCCAGTCGAGAGGGGGGTACCGGGGAGCTGTTTTTT
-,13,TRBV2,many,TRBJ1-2,CASSDAAGYGYTF,TGTGCCAGCAGTGATGCGGCAGGCTATGGCTACACCTTC
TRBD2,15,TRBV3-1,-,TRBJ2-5,CASSQSGLAGETQYF,TGTGCCAGCAGCCAATCCGGGCTAGCGGGGGAGACCCAGTACTTC
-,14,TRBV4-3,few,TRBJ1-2,CASSQARGTGGYTF,TGCGCCAGCAGCCAAGCGCGGGGGACGGGTGGCTACACCTTC
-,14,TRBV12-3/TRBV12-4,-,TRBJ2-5,CASSPPGPTYDQYF,TGTGCCAGCAGTCCTCCGGGACCTACCTACGACCAGTACTTC
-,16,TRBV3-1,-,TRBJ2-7,CASSHIGRGPNYEQYF,TGTGCCAGCAGCCACATCGGAAGGGGACCCAACTACGAGCAGTACTTC
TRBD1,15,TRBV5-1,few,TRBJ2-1,CASSLGQGAHNEQFF,TGCGCCAGCAGCTTAGGTCAGGGGGCCCACAATGAGCAGTTCTTC
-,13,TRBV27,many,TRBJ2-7,CASNQGSSYEQYF,TGTGCCAGCAACCAGGGCAGCTCCTACGAGCAGTACTTC
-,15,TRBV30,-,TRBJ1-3,CAWITKDSSGNTIYF,TGTGCCTGGATCACTAAAGACAGCTCTGGAAACACCATATATTTT
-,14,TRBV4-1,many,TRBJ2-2,CASSPGMGTGELFF,TGCGCCAGCAGTCCGGGGATGGGAACCGGGGAGCTGTTTTTT
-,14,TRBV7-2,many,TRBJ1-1,CASSLVGENTEAFF,TGTGCCAGCAGCTTAGTGGGGGAGAACACTGAAGCTTTCTTT
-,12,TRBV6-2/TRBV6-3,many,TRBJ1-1,CASSSGGTEAFF,TGTGCCAGCAGTTCTGGAGGGACTGAAGCTTTCTTT
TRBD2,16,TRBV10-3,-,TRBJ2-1,CAISESVAGGNNEQFF,TGTGCCATCAGTGAGTCGGTAGCGGGGGGAAACAATGAGCAGTTCTTC
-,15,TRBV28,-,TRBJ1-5,CASSLWAGSNQPQHF,TGTGCCAGCAGTTTATGGGCAGGGAGCAATCAGCCCCAGCATTTT
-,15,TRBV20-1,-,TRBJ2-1,CSASSWGGAYNEQFF,TGCAGTGCTAGTAGCTGGGGTGGCGCCTACAATGAGCAGTTCTTC
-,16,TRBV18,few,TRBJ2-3,CASSPLGTTSTDTQYF,TGTGCCAGCTCACCATTGGGTACAACTAGCACAGATACGCAGTATTTT
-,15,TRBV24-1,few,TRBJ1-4,CATSDSRGAGEKLFF,TGTGCCACCAGTGATTCCCGAGGGGCTGGAGAAAAACTGTTTTTT
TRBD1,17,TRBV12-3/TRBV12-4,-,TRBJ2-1,CASSPGEGQGFGREQFF,TGTGCCAGCAGTCCTGGTGAGGGACAGGGATTCGGTCGTGAGCAGTTCTTC
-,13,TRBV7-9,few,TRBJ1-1,CASGGQLNTEAFF,TGTGCCAGCGGTGGACAGCTGAACACTGAAGCTTTCTTT
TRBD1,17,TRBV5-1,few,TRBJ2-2,CASSLAPTGRAVGELFF,TGCGCCAGCAGCTTGGCCCCGACAGGGCGCGCCGTCGGGGAGCTGTTTTTT
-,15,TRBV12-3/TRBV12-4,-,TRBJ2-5,CASSPRDRQGWTQYF,TGTGCCAGCAGTCCGCGGGACAGACAAGGGTGGACCCAGTACTTC
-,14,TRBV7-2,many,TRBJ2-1,CASSPDGVRGEQFF,TGTGCCAGCAGCCCAGACGGGGTACGAGGTGAGCAGTTCTTC
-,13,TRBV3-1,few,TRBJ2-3,CASSPYETGTQYF,TGTGCCAGCAGCCCATACGAGACCGGGACGCAGTATTTT
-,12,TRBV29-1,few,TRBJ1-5,CSVGEFNQPQHF,TGCAGCGTTGGCGAATTCAATCAGCCCCAGCATTTT
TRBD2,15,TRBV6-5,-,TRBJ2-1,CASRILAGGPHEQFF,TGTGCCAGCAGGATACTAGCGGGGGGGCCCCATGAGCAGTTCTTC
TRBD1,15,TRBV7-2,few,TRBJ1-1,CASSSGRQGLTEAFF,TGTGCCAGCAGCTCGGGACGACAGGGACTCACTGAAGCTTTCTTT
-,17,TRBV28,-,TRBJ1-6,CATSPLGRISYNSPLHF,TGTGCCACCTCCCCCCTCGGACGGATCTCCTATAATTCACCCCTCCACTTT
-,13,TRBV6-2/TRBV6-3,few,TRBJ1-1,CASSYPTNTEAFF,TGTGCCAGCAGTTACCCAACGAACACTGAAGCTTTCTTT
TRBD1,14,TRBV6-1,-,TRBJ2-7,CASSPTGSGYEQYF,TGTGCCAGCAGTCCGACAGGGTCGGGCTACGAGCAGTACTTC
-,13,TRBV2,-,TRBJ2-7,CASSESNQYEQYF,TGTGCCAGCAGTGAGTCGAACCAGTACGAGCAGTACTTC
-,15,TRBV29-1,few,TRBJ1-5,CSVVWQRNSNQPQHF,TGCAGCGTTGTCTGGCAGAGAAATAGCAATCAGCCCCAGCATTTT
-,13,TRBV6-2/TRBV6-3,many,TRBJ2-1,CASSYVGGSEQFF,TGTGCCAGCAGTTACGTGGGGGGTAGTGAGCAGTTCTTC
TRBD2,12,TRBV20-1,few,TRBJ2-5,CSAYLAGVTQYF,TGCAGTGCGTATCTAGCGGGGGTGACCCAGTACTTC